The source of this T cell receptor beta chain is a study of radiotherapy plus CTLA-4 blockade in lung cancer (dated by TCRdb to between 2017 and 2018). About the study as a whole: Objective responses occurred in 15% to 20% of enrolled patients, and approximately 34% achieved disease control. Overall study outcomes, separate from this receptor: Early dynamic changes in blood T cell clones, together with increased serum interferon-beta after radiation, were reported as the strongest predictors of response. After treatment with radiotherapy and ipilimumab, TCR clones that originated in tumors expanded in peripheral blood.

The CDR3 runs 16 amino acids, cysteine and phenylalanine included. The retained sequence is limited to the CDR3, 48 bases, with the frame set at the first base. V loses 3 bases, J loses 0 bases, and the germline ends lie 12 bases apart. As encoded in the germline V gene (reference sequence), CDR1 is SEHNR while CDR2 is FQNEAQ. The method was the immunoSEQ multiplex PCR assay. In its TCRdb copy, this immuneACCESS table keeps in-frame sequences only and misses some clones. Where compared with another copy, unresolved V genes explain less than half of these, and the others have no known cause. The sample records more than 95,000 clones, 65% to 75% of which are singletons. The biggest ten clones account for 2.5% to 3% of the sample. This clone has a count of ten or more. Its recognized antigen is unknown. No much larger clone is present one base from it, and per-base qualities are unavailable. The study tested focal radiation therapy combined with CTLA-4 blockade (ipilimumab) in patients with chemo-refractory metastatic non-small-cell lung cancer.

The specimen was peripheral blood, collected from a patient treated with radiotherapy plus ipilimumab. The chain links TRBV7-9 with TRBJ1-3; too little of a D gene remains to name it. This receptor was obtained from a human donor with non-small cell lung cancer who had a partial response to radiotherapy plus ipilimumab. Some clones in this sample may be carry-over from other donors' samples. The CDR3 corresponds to CASSFTWESSGNTIYF. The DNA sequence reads TGTGCCAGCAGCTTTACTTGGGAGAGCTCTGGAAACACCATATATTTT.